Sequencing of this T cell receptor beta chain was carried out in a study of cytomegalovirus exposure and HLA in healthy donors. 13 Jbeta primers and 60 Vbeta primers were used for the PCR. Sequenced by immunoSEQ multiplex PCR; TCRdb stores in-frame clones only, minus some. The sample holds around 120,000 clones, under 85% seen once. CDR3 length equals 15 residues. With 10 bases clipped from V and 0 bases from J, the junction kept 4 bases outside the gene matches. Germline V lookup: CDR1 MNHEY, CDR2 SMNVEV (reference sequence). Study-wide findings and caveats: More clonal expansion characterized HLA-associated TCR beta chains than equally common others in a later analysis.

A remark on this clone: Its specificity is not known.

The receptor was derived from a woman between 45 and 65 years old in good health and CMV-seropositive. The chain employs TRBV27 and TRBJ2-7; 15 bases match TRBD2. Sequencing used PBMCs. The DNA of the CDR3 is TGTGCCACCGGGACTAGCGGGAGGTACTCCTACGAGCAGTACTTC. This translates into CATGTSGRYSYEQYF.